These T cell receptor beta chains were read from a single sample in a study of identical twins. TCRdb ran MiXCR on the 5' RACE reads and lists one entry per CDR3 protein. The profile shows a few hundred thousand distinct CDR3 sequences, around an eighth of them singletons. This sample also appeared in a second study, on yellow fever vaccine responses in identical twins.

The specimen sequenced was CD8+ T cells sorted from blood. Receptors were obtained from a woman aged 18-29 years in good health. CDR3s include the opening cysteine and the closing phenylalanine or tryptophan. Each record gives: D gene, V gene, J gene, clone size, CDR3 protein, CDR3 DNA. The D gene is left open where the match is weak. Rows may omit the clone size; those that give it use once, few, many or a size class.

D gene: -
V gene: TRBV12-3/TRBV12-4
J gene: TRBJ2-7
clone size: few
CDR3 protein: CASSLEGASYEQYF
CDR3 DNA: TGTGCCAGCAGTCTCGAAGGGGCGAGTTACGAGCAGTACTTC

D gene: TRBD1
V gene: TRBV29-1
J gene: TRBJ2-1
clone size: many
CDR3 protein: CSVDRAYNEQFF
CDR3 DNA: TGCAGCGTGGACAGGGCCTACAATGAGCAGTTCTTC

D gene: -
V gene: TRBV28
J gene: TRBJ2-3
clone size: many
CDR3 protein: CASSPPDWPAGDTQYF
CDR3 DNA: TGTGCCAGCAGCCCACCGGACTGGCCGGCAGGGGATACGCAGTATTTT

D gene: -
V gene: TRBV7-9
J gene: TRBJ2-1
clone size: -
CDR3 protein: CASSPDPREQFF
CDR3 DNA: TGTGCCAGCAGCCCGGACCCCAGGGAGCAGTTCTTC

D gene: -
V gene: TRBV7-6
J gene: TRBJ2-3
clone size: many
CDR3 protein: CASSLGGGADTQYF
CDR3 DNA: TGTGCCAGCAGCTTAGGCGGAGGTGCAGATACGCAGTATTTT

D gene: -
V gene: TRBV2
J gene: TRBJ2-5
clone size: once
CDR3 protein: CASSVGYTQETQYF
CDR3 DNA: TGTGCCAGCAGTGTCGGCTACACCCAAGAGACCCAGTACTTC

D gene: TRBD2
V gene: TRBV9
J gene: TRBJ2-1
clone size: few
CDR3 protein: CASSVGLAGVANEQFF
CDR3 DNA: TGTGCCAGCAGCGTAGGCTTAGCGGGAGTTGCAAATGAGCAGTTCTTC

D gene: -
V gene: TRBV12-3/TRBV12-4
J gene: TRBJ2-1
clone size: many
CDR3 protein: CASSPAPGGNEQFF
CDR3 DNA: TGTGCCAGCAGTCCCGCTCCCGGGGGCAATGAGCAGTTCTTC

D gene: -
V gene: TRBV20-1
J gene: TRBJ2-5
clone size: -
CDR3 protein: CSAPGGLVQETQYF
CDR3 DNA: TGCAGTGCTCCCGGGGGGCTAGTTCAAGAGACCCAGTACTTC

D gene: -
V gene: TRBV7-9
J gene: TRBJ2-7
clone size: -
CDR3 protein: CASSTRDSHSYEQYF
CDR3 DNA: TGTGCCAGCAGCACCCGGGACTCCCACTCCTACGAGCAGTACTTC

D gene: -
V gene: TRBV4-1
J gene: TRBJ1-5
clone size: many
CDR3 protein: CASSQTHSGGVQPQHF
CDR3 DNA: TGCGCCAGCAGCCAAACTCACTCGGGGGGGGTTCAGCCCCAGCATTTT